The 22 T cell receptor beta chains reported below all come from one sample, sequenced in a study of naive and memory T cell subsets (dated by TCRdb to about 2017). Beyond this particular receptor, the publication reports: A few larger clonotypes were present in naive repertoires, especially CD8 naive repertoires, and these clonotypes were possibly memory cells re-expressing CD45RA.

These receptors' targets are unknown. To prepare the library, UMI-ligation and nested PCR was applied. The run used an Illumina MiSeq. To cover both TRBC1 and TRBC2, the beta constant-region primer consisted of an equimolar mix of two oligonucleotides. Four rounds of PCR were used to amplify ligated cDNA, with nested alpha and beta constant-region primers being used together with the SP2 primer. In TCRdb, the public reads were trimmed at Q25 with fastp and aligned with MiXCR, with productive beta chains retained. Each entry is one CDR3 protein sequence, shown with its most common DNA and genes. Present in this sample are about 160,000 distinct CDR3 sequences, 20% to 25% of which were seen just once. The top ten clones comprise 0.11% of the sample. Sequences were obtained from naive CD4+ T cells from blood. This specimen's cell subset or site label, per the study, means: naive T cells, CD45RA high CD27+. Every receptor here comes from a human donor in good health.

This clonotype was seen ten or more times. CDR3 DNA sequence: TGTGCCAGCAGCTTAGCGGGAGCGGGGGAGACCCAGTACTTC. Its translation: CASSLAGAGETQYF. The chain has TRBV7-2 and TRBJ2-5, with 7 bases matching TRBD2. The CDR3 runs to 14 residues. In germline, CDR1 is SGHTA, CDR2 FQGNSA. V was pared by 0 bases and J by 5 bases, with 3 bases of the junction left unmatched.

This clonotype was seen ten or more times. The chain links TRBV11-2 to TRBJ2-1, with D maybe TRBD1 (5 bases). Trimming pared 5 bases from V and 1 base from J, leaving 15 bases between. This CDR3 has 16 residues. Germline lookup yields CDR1 SGHAT and CDR2 FQNNGV. Written as DNA, the CDR3 is TGTGCCAGCAGCCCATCCGTAGACAGTTCCTACAATGAGCAGTTCTTC. Amino acids: CASSPSVDSSYNEQFF.

The genes are TRBV5-1 and TRBJ2-1; the D call may be TRBD1 or TRBD2 (5 bases each). Germline assignment: CDR1 SGHRS and CDR2 YFSETQ. V lost 0 bases and J 0 bases, leaving 13 bases between the germline ends. This CDR3 region has 17 residues. As DNA, the CDR3 is TGCGCCAGCAGCTTGGGGGTGGGACGTCTCTCCTACAATGAGCAGTTCTTC. Translation gives CASSLGVGRLSYNEQFF.

The rearrangement joins TRBV6-5 to TRBJ1-1; the D gene is possibly TRBD1 (5 bases). Germline V gene sequence: CDR1 MNHEY, CDR2 SVGAGI. Trimming removed 0 bases at V and 1 base at J, with 9 bases between. The CDR3 has 15 amino acids. The CDR3 DNA follows: TGTGCCAGCAGTTACTCGTGGCAGGGGAACACTGAAGCTTTCTTT. Its protein product is CASSYSWQGNTEAFF.

The chain joins TRBV9 to TRBJ1-2; 10 bases are a match to TRBD1. V shed 4 bases and J 5 bases; nucleotides not matched to a gene: 14. Looked up from germline, CDR1 is SGDLS and CDR2 is YYNGEE. CDR3 length: 17 amino acids. CDR3 nucleotide sequence: TGTGCCAGCAGCCCAAGGGACAGGGGATCAATGCTATATGGCTACACCTTC. This sequence encodes CASSPRDRGSMLYGYTF.

This chain joins TRBV29-1 and TRBJ2-7, with 7 bases fitting TRBD1. With V trimmed by 5 bases and J by 3 bases, 10 bases remained unmatched. The CDR3 covers 14 residues. Germline CDR1 is SQVTM and CDR2 is ANQGSEA. The CDR3 DNA is TGCAGCGTTCCCCGTCCTGACAGGGTCTACGAGCAGTACTTC. Its protein product is CSVPRPDRVYEQYF.

This chain links TRBV7-9 with TRBJ2-7, with 10 bases that match TRBD2. The germline gives CDR1 SEHNR, CDR2 FQNEAQ (reference sequence). CDR3 length equals 15 residues. Trimming removed 2 bases from V and 4 bases from J; junction bases left unmatched: 5. CDR3 bases: TGTGCCAGCAGCTTAAAGCTAGCGGGAGCTTACGAGCAGTACTTC. Its translation: CASSLKLAGAYEQYF.

The J gene is TRBJ2-7, the V gene TRBV5-1; 11 positions match TRBD1. The CDR3 consists of 15 residues. Germline V gene sequence: CDR1 SGHRS, CDR2 YFSETQ. V was pared by 1 base and J by 4 bases, with 4 bases of the junction left unmatched. CDR3 DNA sequence: TGCGCCAGCAGCTTGTTGGGACAGGGGGGTTACGAGCAGTACTTC. This encodes CASSLLGQGGYEQYF.

V and J are TRBV7-2 and TRBJ1-1, with a tentative D call TRBD1 (6 bases). The CDR3 runs 15 residues. Trimming took 4 bases from V and 5 from J, leaving 17 bases between them. Germline V gives CDR1 SGHTA, CDR2 FQGNSA. CDR3 residues: CASSSRGGRGTEAFF. As DNA, the CDR3 is TGTGCCAGCAGCTCGCGGGGGGGGCGCGGGACTGAAGCTTTCTTT. The whole variable domain, remainder taken from reference TRBV7-2 and TRBJ1-1, is GAGVSQSPSNKVTEKGKDVELRCDPISGHTALYWYRQSLGQGLEFLIYFQGNSAPDKSGLPSDRFSAERTGGSVSTLTIQRTQQEDSAVYLCASSSRGGRGTEAFFGQGTRLTVV.

This clonotype was picked up one time. The CDR3 spells CASRMWTGMNTEAFF. The CDR3 region has the DNA TGCGCCAGCCGAATGTGGACAGGAATGAACACTGAAGCTTTCTTT. V usage is TRBV5-1 and J usage is TRBJ1-1, with 7 bases aligning to TRBD1. Germline trimming cut 7 bases from V and 0 bases from J; bases unmatched to any gene: 9. The CDR3 totals 15 residues. Germline V gene lookup returns CDR1 SGHRS and CDR2 YFSETQ.

The chain's CDR3 is CASTHRTFNQPQHF. The DNA of the CDR3 is TGTGCCAGCACACATCGCACTTTCAATCAGCCCCAGCATTTT. The genes are TRBV19 and TRBJ1-5; no clear D. CDR1 and CDR2 (germline): LNHDA, SQIVND (reference sequence). V shed 9 bases and J shed 3 bases, with 15 bases lying between them. The CDR3 is made up of 14 amino acids.

This clonotype was seen a few times. This chain uses TRBV28 with TRBJ1-4, with D unresolved. Trimming took off 5 bases at V and 0 bases at J, with 10 bases between the two ends. The CDR3 spans 15 residues. Per germline, CDR1 MDHEN and CDR2 SYDVKM. CDR3 nucleotide sequence: TGTGCCAGCAGTACCCCAGGAGCAACTAATGAAAAACTGTTTTTT. It specifies CASSTPGATNEKLFF.

The chain employs TRBV19 and TRBJ2-3; the match to TRBD2 covers 12 bases. The CDR3 runs to 15 residues. V lost 4 bases to trimming and J lost 6 bases; unmatched junction nucleotides: 5. Germline lookup yields CDR1 LNHDA and CDR2 SQIVND (reference sequence). The CDR3 here is CASSRLAGERDTQYF. The CDR3 coding sequence is TGTGCCAGTAGTAGACTAGCGGGAGAAAGGGATACGCAGTATTTT. Full variable domain (remainder filled in from reference TRBV19 and TRBJ2-3): DGGITQSPKYLFRKEGQNVTLSCEQNLNHDAMYWYRQDPGQGLRLIYYSQIVNDFQKGDIAEGYSVSREKKESFPLTVTSAQKNPTAFYLCASSRLAGERDTQYFGPGTRLTVL.

This clonotype has only a few counts. The chain employs TRBV5-1 and TRBJ2-7; tentatively, D is TRBD2 (6 bases). CDR3 length: 15 amino acids. V lost 4 bases and J lost 2, with 16 bases in between. Germline CDR1 SGHRS, CDR2 YFSETQ. The CDR3 DNA reads as TGCGCCAGCAGCGTATCCGGGACTGAAACCTACGAGCAGTACTTC. Protein product: CASSVSGTETYEQYF.

Only a few counts were recorded for this clonotype. The rearrangement links TRBV14 to TRBJ2-7, with D maybe TRBD2 (5 bases). Trimming removed 1 base from V and 2 bases from J, with 21 bases in between. Per germline, CDR1 SGHDN and CDR2 FVKESK. CDR3 length: 18 amino acids. CDR3 sequence: CASSQVRSGLTTTYEQYF. CDR3 sequence (DNA): TGTGCCAGCAGCCAAGTCCGCAGCGGCTTGACCACCACCTACGAGCAGTACTTC.

V usage is TRBV5-6 and J usage is TRBJ1-5; no definite D call. CDR3 length equals 14 residues. V lost 0 bases and J 6 bases, leaving 10 bases between the germline ends. The germline CDR1 and CDR2 sequences are SGHDT and YYEEEE. The CDR3 nucleotides read TGTGCCAGCAGCTTGGGGACTGTGAGTCAGCCCCAGCATTTT. It translates to CASSLGTVSQPQHF.

V is TRBV28 and J is TRBJ2-5, with D perhaps matching TRBD1 (7 bases). Trimming removed 6 bases from V and 4 bases from J, with 12 bases in between. Germline values: CDR1 MDHEN, CDR2 SYDVKM. The CDR3 loop spans 13 amino acids. The CDR3 loop is CASRAGGRETQYF. The CDR3 nucleotides are TGTGCCAGCAGAGCAGGGGGGCGAGAGACCCAGTACTTC.

This chain links TRBV29-1 with TRBJ2-1, with TRBD2 matching 15 bases. V was pared by 4 bases and J by 8 bases, with 3 bases of the junction left unmatched. The CDR3 length is 14 residues. The germline V gene has CDR1 SQVTM and CDR2 ANQGSEA. For the CDR3, the DNA is TGCAGCGTTGGGACTAGCGGGAGGGTCTATGAGCAGTTCTTC. Protein sequence: CSVGTSGRVYEQFF.

The sample holds many counts of this clonotype. The chain uses TRBV7-2 and TRBJ2-7, with 10 nucleotides matching TRBD2. Looked up from germline, CDR1 is SGHTA and CDR2 is FQGNSA. J lost 1 base, V lost 1 base, and 1 base had no gene match. The CDR3 totals 15 residues. The CDR3 sequence: CASSLGTSGSYEQYF. DNA for the CDR3: TGTGCCAGCAGCTTAGGGACTAGCGGATCCTACGAGCAGTACTTC.

There are many counts of this clonotype. The rearrangement uses TRBV7-6 and TRBJ2-2; D is possibly TRBD1 or TRBD2 (7 bases each). Germline V lookup: CDR1 SGHVS, CDR2 FNYEAQ. The CDR3 has 17 amino acids. The V end was cut by 5 bases, the J end by 6 bases, with 22 bases between. CDR3 in DNA: TGTGCCAGCAGCCCAAACCAGGGGGGGAGAGCTTCCGGGGAGCTGTTTTTT. Translated, it gives CASSPNQGGRASGELFF.

V usage is TRBV5-1 and J usage is TRBJ2-7, with D perhaps TRBD1 (5 bases). Looked up from germline, CDR1 is SGHRS and CDR2 is YFSETQ. This CDR3 region has 18 residues. V was shortened by 0 bases and J by 2 bases, with 21 bases between the two germline ends. The CDR3 region has the DNA TGCGCCAGCAGCTTGGGGGAAGGGGTAGAAAGGCAGCCCTACGAGCAGTACTTC. Its protein product is CASSLGEGVERQPYEQYF.

A few counts support this clonotype. This chain connects TRBV4-1 to TRBJ2-7; D uncertain. The CDR3 extends over 14 amino acids. Germline CDR1 is MGHRA and CDR2 is YSYEKL. The V end lost 4 bases, the J end lost 2 bases, and 12 bases lay between the germline ends. CDR3 nucleotides: TGCGCCAGCAGCCCGCCCGGGCCACCCTACGAGCAGTACTTC. Its translation is CASSPPGPPYEQYF.